Included here is one TCR beta chain sequence, with context. The sample is drawn from a study of blood T cell repertoires in COVID-19. Looking at the study overall: COVID-19 samples from acute and convalescent phases originated in the United States, Italy and Spain.

This CDR3 spans 14 amino acids. Germline V gives CDR1 MDHEN, CDR2 SYDVKM. The junction had 2 bases not matched to a gene; V was cut back by 3 bases and J by 7 bases. In the study's own analysis: Amplification of reference gene primers was used by the study to estimate nucleated cell counts. Method: immunoSEQ multiplex PCR; TCRdb's copy keeps in-frame clones and lacks some. Clonal size and the V and J genes are those of that table, whereas D and trimming came from the DNA. The table includes 150,000 or so clones, roughly 80% detected once. Sequences were obtained from peripheral blood. The TCR originated in a woman aged 70 to 79 with COVID-19, enrolled during active disease. The chain carries TRBV28 and TRBJ2-1, with 11 nucleotides matching TRBD2. CDR3: CASSFSSGGNEQFF. The CDR3 coding sequence is TGTGCCAGCAGTTTTTCTAGCGGGGGGAATGAGCAGTTCTTC.